The 14 T cell receptor beta chains in this list originate from one sample, sequenced in a study of immune reconstitution after stem cell transplant in scleroderma. TCRdb re-derived calls from the RT-PCR reads in MiXCR, one entry per CDR3 protein. The data show 3,800 or so distinct CDR3 sequences, about 5.9% seen once. The specimen was collected before or after autologous hematopoietic stem cell transplantation (not recorded which). These receptors were collected from a female donor with systemic sclerosis.

In this sample, this clonotype is medium-sized. The chain carries TRBV7-6 and TRBJ2-7; no reliable D call. V gave up 0 bases and J gave up 4 bases, with 7 bases separating them. The germline CDR1 and CDR2 sequences are SGHVS and FNYEAQ. The CDR3 loop spans 13 amino acids. Here the CDR3 DNA reads TGTGCCAGCAGCTTAGCCAACCGGTACGAGCAGTACTTC. This gives the protein CASSLANRYEQYF.

As concerns this clonotype: An end of the junction differs from the germline gene, which may be a read error. The gene calls are TRBV24-1 and TRBJ2-3, with D unclear. CDR1 KGHDR and CDR2 SFDVKD come from the germline V gene. The CDR3 loop spans 13 amino acids. The DNA for the CDR3 is TGTGCCACCAGTGATTTGGACACAAATACGCAGTATTTT. Translating gives CATSDLDTNTQYF.

In its sample, this clonotype ranks as medium-sized. The chain carries TRBV25-1 and TRBJ2-1; TRBD1 aligns across 9 bases. CDR1 and CDR2 (germline): MGHDK, SYGVNS. V gave up 4 bases and J gave up 7 bases; unmatched junction bases: 14. The CDR3 is 17 residues long. The chain's CDR3 is CASSGMSGQGNRNEQFF. The CDR3 DNA follows: TGTGCCAGCAGTGGGATGTCGGGACAGGGTAATAGGAATGAGCAGTTCTTC.

This clonotype is medium-sized by share. This sequence joins TRBV5-1 and TRBJ2-1; D is uncertain. CDR1 and CDR2 (germline): SGHRS, YFSETQ. This CDR3 has 16 amino acids. V lost 3 bases, J lost 0 bases, and 13 bases lay in between. The CDR3 coding sequence is TGCGCCAGCAGCTCGGAACTACGGAGCTCCTACAATGAGCAGTTCTTC. Translating it yields CASSSELRSSYNEQFF. Filled out from reference TRBV5-1 and TRBJ2-1, the complete variable domain reads KAGVTQTPRYLIKTRGQQVTLSCSPISGHRSVSWYQQTPGQGLQFLFEYFSETQRNKGNFPGRFSGRQFSNSRSEMNVSTLELGDSALYLCASSSELRSSYNEQFFGPGTRLTVL.

The genes are TRBV7-9 and TRBJ2-3; 7 nucleotides agree with TRBD1. V dropped 10 bases and J dropped 2; count of bases not matched to a gene: 9. Per the germline V gene, CDR1 is SEHNR and CDR2 is FQNEAQ (reference sequence). The CDR3 length is 14 residues. CDR3 protein: CATARTGYTDTQYF. In nucleotides, the CDR3 is TGTGCCACCGCCCGGACAGGTTACACAGATACGCAGTATTTT.

This clonotype appeared a few times. This chain links TRBV5-1 with TRBJ2-2, with D possibly called TRBD1 or TRBD2 (5 bases each). Germline-derived CDR1 and CDR2 are SGHRS and YFSETQ. CDR3 length equals 17 residues. V shed 0 bases and J shed 2 bases, with 14 bases lying between them. In DNA form, the CDR3 reads TGCGCCAGCAGCTTGGGGCACCGGGACCCCAACACCGGGGAGCTGTTTTTT. Protein product: CASSLGHRDPNTGELFF. Full variable domain (rest looked up from reference TRBV5-1 and TRBJ2-2): KAGVTQTPRYLIKTRGQQVTLSCSPISGHRSVSWYQQTPGQGLQFLFEYFSETQRNKGNFPGRFSGRQFSNSRSEMNVSTLELGDSALYLCASSLGHRDPNTGELFFGEGSRLTVL.

The chain joins TRBV20-1 to TRBJ2-7; no reliable D call. From germline, CDR1 is DFQATT and CDR2 SNEGSKA (reference sequence). The CDR3 is made up of 17 amino acids. V lost 0 bases, J lost 5 bases, and 23 bases lay in between. The CDR3 bases are TGCAGTGCTAGAGATTCCCCTCGGCAGCTCCGATGGGACGAGCAGTACTTC. Protein: CSARDSPRQLRWDEQYF.

The V call is TRBV5-5, the J call TRBJ1-1; 7 bases agree with TRBD1. V shed 3 bases and J 3 bases; nucleotides not matched to a gene: 11. The CDR3 is 16 amino acids. Germline V gene data show CDR1 as SGHKS and CDR2 as YYEKEE (reference sequence). This CDR3 is CASSCQGGRLYTEAFF. Written as DNA, the CDR3 is TGTGCCAGCAGCTGCCAGGGGGGGCGCTTGTACACTGAAGCTTTCTTT. Drawing the rest from reference TRBV5-5 and TRBJ1-1, the complete variable domain is DAGVTQSPTHLIKTRGQQVTLRCSPISGHKSVSWYQQVLGQGPQFIFQYYEKEERGRGNFPDRFSARQFPNYSSELNVNALLLGDSALYLCASSCQGGRLYTEAFFGQGTRLTVV.

A few counts support this clonotype. The chain combines TRBV20-1 with TRBJ2-2, with D maybe TRBD1 (7 bases). The V and J ends lost 0 bases and 6 bases respectively, with 14 bases between them. The germline V gene has CDR1 DFQATT and CDR2 SNEGSKA (reference sequence). The CDR3 totals 15 residues. The CDR3 region has the DNA TGCAGTGCTAGAGATTTGACAGGGAGGCCCGGGGAGCTGTTTTTT. This gives the protein CSARDLTGRPGELFF.

In its sample, this clonotype is medium-sized (0.01 to 0.1%). CDR3 DNA sequence: TGTGCCAGCAGCTTCCAGGGCAGAGAGACCCAGTACTTC. It is translated as CASSFQGRETQYF. The chain couples TRBV7-2 to TRBJ2-5; weak D call: TRBD1 (5 bases). This CDR3 spans 13 amino acids. The germline gives CDR1 SGHTA, CDR2 FQGNSA. Trimming pared 3 bases from V and 4 bases from J, leaving 9 bases between.

The V call is TRBV6-5, the J call TRBJ1-4, with no clear D. CDR3 length equals 15 residues. V lost 6 bases to trimming and J lost 5 bases, with 16 bases between them. Germline CDR1 and CDR2: MNHEY and SVGAGI. The CDR3 DNA sequence: TGTGCCAGCAGATTCACCCTCACAGCCAATGAAAAACTGTTTTTT. This sequence encodes CASRFTLTANEKLFF.

This clonotype is deemed medium-sized (0.01 to 0.1%). This rearrangement joins TRBV13 to TRBJ1-2, with D possibly being TRBD1 (6 bases). The CDR3 length is 14 residues. Looked up from germline, CDR1 is PRHDT and CDR2 is FYEKMQ (reference sequence). V dropped 2 bases and J dropped 5 bases, with 12 bases sitting between them. The CDR3 is CASSLQGLRYGYTF. The DNA for the CDR3 is TGTGCCAGCAGCTTACAGGGGCTCCGATATGGCTACACCTTC.

This clonotype was picked up a small number of times. This chain uses TRBV15 with TRBJ2-7; weak D call: TRBD1 (5 bases). Trimming removed 9 bases from V and 3 bases from J, with 15 bases in between. CDR3 length equals 13 residues. In germline, CDR1 is LNHNV, CDR2 YYDKDF (reference sequence). CDR3 sequence reads: CATGKGHSYEQYF. CDR3 DNA sequence: TGTGCCACGGGGAAGGGGCACAGCTACGAGCAGTACTTC.

This clonotype was picked up a small number of times. This chain links TRBV5-6 with TRBJ1-4, with D unclear. Germline CDR1 and CDR2: SGHDT and YYEEEE. CDR3 length: 13 residues. Trimming took off 4 bases at V and 7 bases at J, with 11 bases between the two ends. The CDR3, as DNA: TGTGCCAGCAGCCCCCGTTGGGGTGAAAAACTGTTTTTT. Translated: CASSPRWGEKLFF.